Presented here are 27 T cell receptor beta chains from one specimen sequenced in a study of OX40 agonist ivuxolimab in advanced cancers. Profiling relied on immunoSEQ multiplex PCR, and the TCRdb table lists in-frame clones only, not all of them. Altogether about 100,000 clones are present, around 93% being singletons, with the ten largest covering under 0.65%. Here the sequenced sample was CD4+ or CD8+ T cells sorted from blood, taken in a trial of the OX40 agonist ivuxolimab. The receptors shown here come from an adult with an advanced solid tumor such as melanoma, head and neck, liver or kidney cancer.

V and J are TRBV11-2 and TRBJ2-1, with D possibly being TRBD1 (5 bases). Trimming pared 3 bases from V and 11 bases from J, leaving 14 bases between. CDR3 length equals 13 residues. Germline values: CDR1 SGHAT, CDR2 FQNNGV. The CDR3, as DNA: TGTGCCAGCAGCTTTTTTACAGGCTCGCAGCAGTTCTTC. Translating gives CASSFFTGSQQFF.

The chain has TRBV7-6 and TRBJ2-3; 9 bases align to TRBD2. Germline V gives CDR1 SGHVS, CDR2 FNYEAQ. V was clipped by 2 bases and J by 3 bases; unmatched bases: 3. The CDR3 consists of 15 residues. The CDR3 spells CASSLFSGSTDTQYF. The CDR3, as DNA: TGTGCCAGCAGCTTATTTAGCGGGAGTACAGATACGCAGTATTTT.

The gene calls are TRBV28 and TRBJ2-3; the D gene could be TRBD1 or TRBD2 (5 bases each). V was cut by 5 bases and J by 7 bases, with 10 bases left in between. Germline values: CDR1 MDHEN, CDR2 SYDVKM. The CDR3 totals 12 residues. CDR3 in amino acids: CASSRDQNTQYF. CDR3 nucleotides: TGTGCCAGCAGTAGGGACCAAAATACGCAGTATTTT.

The chain uses TRBV7-2 and TRBJ2-3, with a tentative D call TRBD2 (5 bases). Trimming cost V 1 base and J 0 bases, with 8 bases left between them. CDR3 length: 15 amino acids. Per germline, CDR1 SGHTA and CDR2 FQGNSA. CDR3 DNA sequence: TGTGCCAGCAGCTTAGTTACGGGAAGCACAGATACGCAGTATTTT. This encodes CASSLVTGSTDTQYF.

J is TRBJ2-5 and V is TRBV13, with D possibly being TRBD2 (5 bases). With 5 bases removed from V and 5 bases from J, the gap between germline ends came to 18 bases. The length of the CDR3 is 15 residues. Germline-derived CDR1 and CDR2 are PRHDT and FYEKMQ (reference sequence). CDR3 in amino acids: CASSRRTGRGETQYF. In nucleotides, the CDR3 is TGTGCCAGCAGCCGCCGGACGGGAAGAGGGGAGACCCAGTACTTC.

The rearrangement uses TRBV7-9 and TRBJ2-1; unclear D gene. Looked up from germline, CDR1 is SEHNR and CDR2 is FQNEAQ (reference sequence). Trimming took 5 bases from V and 3 from J, leaving 17 bases between them. The CDR3 consists of 16 residues. CDR3 nucleotides: TGTGCCAGCAGCGGGTTAATTGGGGTGGGCTACAATGAGCAGTTCTTC. This gives the protein CASSGLIGVGYNEQFF.

This rearrangement joins TRBV4-1 to TRBJ1-1; D is undetermined. Germline loops: CDR1 MGHRA, CDR2 YSYEKL. The CDR3 covers 13 residues. Trimming took off 4 bases at V and 1 base at J, with 7 bases between the two ends. The CDR3 bases are TGCGCCAGCAGCCTCAGTCGGAACACTGAAGCTTTCTTT. The encoded protein is CASSLSRNTEAFF.

Remarks on this clone: One junction end disagrees with the germline gene, perhaps due to a read error. This CDR3 is CASSPMGGQTRF. The CDR3 DNA is TGTGCCAGCAGCCCCATGGGGGGACAGACTCGCTTC. The chain joins TRBV5-6 to TRBJ2-7, with a weak D call TRBD1 (7 bases). CDR1 SGHDT and CDR2 YYEEEE come from the germline V gene. This CDR3 comprises 12 residues.

The chain has TRBV10-3 and TRBJ2-1, with D hard to call. Deletions cut 4 bases from V and 4 bases from J, with 17 bases between. CDR1 is ENHRY and CDR2 is SYGVKD in the germline V gene. The CDR3 is 16 amino acids. This chain's CDR3 is CAISGATQRPYNEQFF. The CDR3 DNA sequence: TGTGCCATCAGTGGAGCCACCCAAAGGCCATACAATGAGCAGTTCTTC.

The chain recombines TRBV5-5 with TRBJ2-7, with 8 bases aligning to TRBD2. V lost 1 base to trimming and J lost 4 bases; unmatched junction nucleotides: 4. Germline V gene sequence: CDR1 SGHKS, CDR2 YYEKEE (reference sequence). This CDR3 is built from 14 residues. The CDR3 sequence: CASSLILAGYEQYF. As DNA, the CDR3 is TGTGCCAGCAGCTTGATCCTAGCGGGTTACGAGCAGTACTTC.

The table lists this clone with a count of one. V usage is TRBV11-2 and J usage is TRBJ2-7; D remains ambiguous. The CDR3 has 12 amino acids. In germline, CDR1 is SGHAT, CDR2 FQNNGV. V gave up 5 bases and J gave up 2 bases, with 7 bases separating them. CDR3 DNA sequence: TGTGCCAGCAGCCCTGGGGCCTACGAGCAGTACTTC. Protein sequence: CASSPGAYEQYF.

This chain connects TRBV10-3 to TRBJ1-2; 7 nucleotides agree with TRBD1. Germline assignment: CDR1 ENHRY and CDR2 SYGVKD. J lost 4 bases, V lost 11 bases, and 7 bases had no gene match. The CDR3 has 12 amino acids. Here the CDR3 reads CAHRDRSYGYTF. As DNA, the CDR3 is TGTGCCCACCGGGACAGAAGCTATGGCTACACCTTC.

V gene TRBV28 combines with J gene TRBJ2-1; D is uncertain. V lost 2 bases and J 2 bases, leaving 10 bases between the germline ends. CDR3 length: 15 amino acids. Germline loops: CDR1 MDHEN, CDR2 SYDVKM. The DNA of the CDR3 is TGTGCCAGCAGTTTAAGAGTCACTCCCTACAATGAGCAGTTCTTC. Translating it yields CASSLRVTPYNEQFF. The full variable domain, in which reference TRBV28 and TRBJ2-1 provide the parts outside the CDR3, is DVKVTQSSRYLVKRTGEKVFLECVQDMDHENMFWYRQDPGLGLRLIYFSYDVKMKEKGDIPEGYSVSREKKERFSLILESASTNQTSMYLCASSLRVTPYNEQFFGPGTRLTVL.

The rearrangement uses TRBV7-6 and TRBJ2-7; D may match TRBD1 or TRBD2 (6 bases each). Between the trimmed V and J ends, which lost 0 bases and 0 bases, there was a span of 9 bases. The CDR3 has 15 amino acids. Germline-derived CDR1 and CDR2 are SGHVS and FNYEAQ. CDR3 sequence reads: CASSLAGGPSYEQYF. The CDR3 DNA follows: TGTGCCAGCAGCTTAGCCGGGGGCCCCTCCTACGAGCAGTACTTC.

For the CDR3, the DNA is TGCGCCAGCAGCTGGGCGGGACTAGCGGGAGTCGGCACAGATACGCAGTATTTT. Translation gives CASSWAGLAGVGTDTQYF. V and J are TRBV5-1 and TRBJ2-3, with 14 nucleotides matching TRBD2. V lost 3 bases to trimming and J lost 1 base; unmatched junction nucleotides: 7. The germline gives CDR1 SGHRS, CDR2 YFSETQ. This CDR3 is built from 18 residues. Together with reference TRBV5-1 and TRBJ2-3, the CDR3 gives the full variable domain: KAGVTQTPRYLIKTRGQQVTLSCSPISGHRSVSWYQQTPGQGLQFLFEYFSETQRNKGNFPGRFSGRQFSNSRSEMNVSTLELGDSALYLCASSWAGLAGVGTDTQYFGPGTRLTVL.

The rearrangement links TRBV27 to TRBJ2-3, with D hard to call. CDR1 is MNHEY, CDR2 SMNVEV, per germline (reference sequence). The CDR3 has 13 amino acids. Trimming removed 8 bases from V and 0 bases from J, with 9 bases in between. The CDR3: CASVARSTDTQYF. The CDR3 DNA is TGTGCCAGCGTCGCGAGGAGCACAGATACGCAGTATTTT.

This clone was counted between two and nine times. The chain has TRBV5-8 and TRBJ1-5, with D unresolved. Germline CDR1 is SGHTS and CDR2 is YDEGEE. V was trimmed by 3 bases and J by 5 bases, leaving 3 bases between them. The CDR3 loop spans 11 amino acids. Here the CDR3 reads CASSSDQPQHF. DNA for the CDR3: TGTGCCAGCAGCTCTGATCAGCCCCAGCATTTT.

This rearrangement joins TRBV18 to TRBJ2-2; maybe TRBD2 (5 bases). The CDR3 consists of 16 residues. Germline CDR1 is KGHSH and CDR2 is LQKENI. The germline V and J ends were trimmed by 0 bases and 4 bases, with 12 bases remaining between them. CDR3 residues: CASSPPSYRGTGELFF. CDR3 bases: TGTGCCAGCTCACCACCGTCTTATCGGGGCACCGGGGAGCTGTTTTTT.

This clone appeared a single time. J is TRBJ2-2 and V is TRBV5-1; 9 bases fit TRBD2. CDR1 SGHRS and CDR2 YFSETQ come from the germline V gene. The CDR3 is made up of 15 amino acids. Trimming removed 5 bases from V and 7 bases from J; junction bases left unmatched: 9. The CDR3 reads CASREAGGASGELFF. CDR3 nucleotide sequence: TGCGCCAGCAGGGAAGCGGGAGGAGCGAGCGGGGAGCTGTTTTTT.

This clone is a singleton in its sample. V is TRBV10-3 and J is TRBJ2-4; D uncertain. Germline V lookup: CDR1 ENHRY, CDR2 SYGVKD. Trimming stripped 0 bases from V and 0 bases from J, with 12 bases between. This CDR3 spans 17 amino acids. CDR3 nucleotides: TGTGCCATCAGTGAGTCGGGCGGATTACTAGCCAAAAACATTCAGTACTTC. This codes for CAISESGGLLAKNIQYF.

The chain has TRBV5-4 and TRBJ1-3; 7 nucleotides line up with TRBD1. CDR3 length equals 15 residues. Germline trimming cut 4 bases from V and 0 bases from J; bases unmatched to any gene: 4. Per germline, CDR1 SGHNT and CDR2 YYREEE (reference sequence). CDR3 nucleotide sequence: TGTGCCAGCAGCCTCACAGGGGCCTCTGGAAACACCATATATTTT. Its protein product is CASSLTGASGNTIYF.

This clone was found once. The V call is TRBV5-4, the J call TRBJ2-5, with TRBD2 as a possible D gene (6 bases). The V gene lost 3 bases and the J gene lost 5 bases, with 14 bases spanning the gap. This CDR3 is 14 amino acids long. CDR1 is SGHNT and CDR2 is YYREEE in the germline V gene (reference sequence). Written as DNA, the CDR3 is TGTGCCAGCAGCTCCGAACTAGCAATGGAGACCCAGTACTTC. It encodes CASSSELAMETQYF.

The V and J genes are TRBV7-2 and TRBJ2-7; 8 bases are a match to TRBD2. The germline V gene encodes CDR1 SGHTA and CDR2 FQGNSA. The ends lost 1 base at V and 4 bases at J; junction bases unmatched: 9. The CDR3 is 16 amino acids. CDR3 region: CASSLVAAGTSYEQYF. CDR3 in DNA: TGTGCCAGCAGCTTAGTAGCAGCCGGGACTAGTTACGAGCAGTACTTC. The full variable domain, completed using reference TRBV7-2 and TRBJ2-7, is GAGVSQSPSNKVTEKGKDVELRCDPISGHTALYWYRQSLGQGLEFLIYFQGNSAPDKSGLPSDRFSAERTGGSVSTLTIQRTQQEDSAVYLCASSLVAAGTSYEQYFGPGTRLTVT.

This clone was counted a few times. J is TRBJ2-7 and V is TRBV19; D is perhaps TRBD1 (6 bases). The CDR3 sequence is 13 residues long. Trimming took off 4 bases at V and 2 bases at J, with 9 bases between the two ends. Germline V gene sequence: CDR1 LNHDA, CDR2 SQIVND (reference sequence). Here the CDR3 DNA reads TGTGCCAGTAGTAGGGACACGGCCTACGAGCAGTACTTC. Translating it yields CASSRDTAYEQYF. Full variable domain (missing parts from reference TRBV19 and TRBJ2-7): DGGITQSPKYLFRKEGQNVTLSCEQNLNHDAMYWYRQDPGQGLRLIYYSQIVNDFQKGDIAEGYSVSREKKESFPLTVTSAQKNPTAFYLCASSRDTAYEQYFGPGTRLTVT.

The J gene is TRBJ1-1, the V gene TRBV15; tentative D call: TRBD1 (5 bases). CDR1 and CDR2 (germline): LNHNV, YYDKDF (reference sequence). V was trimmed by 9 bases and J by 2 bases, leaving 13 bases between them. This CDR3 spans 13 amino acids. The CDR3 loop reads CATELQGNTEAFF. In nucleotides, the CDR3 is TGTGCCACTGAGCTCCAGGGAAACACTGAAGCTTTCTTT.

The CDR3 DNA reads TGTGCCAGCAGCCCTGGACAGAACACAGATACGCAGTATTTT. Its protein is CASSPGQNTDTQYF. J is TRBJ2-3 and V is TRBV5-4; TRBD1 might be the D (6 bases). This CDR3 is 14 amino acids long. Trimming left V 4 bases short and J 2 bases short, with 11 bases between. Looked up from germline, CDR1 is SGHNT and CDR2 is YYREEE (reference sequence).

V is TRBV7-9 and J is TRBJ2-7, with TRBD1 matching 11 bases. CDR1 and CDR2 from the germline V gene are SEHNR and FQNEAQ (reference sequence). This CDR3 has 15 residues. Trimming removed 5 bases from V and 5 bases from J; junction bases left unmatched: 8. The DNA of the CDR3 is TGTGCCAGCAGCAGAGGGACAGGGGGTTTCGACGAGCAGTACTTC. Translation gives CASSRGTGGFDEQYF.